This T cell receptor (beta chain) was found in a study of a mutant IDH1 vaccine in newly diagnosed glioma. The wider study: In the visit schedule, V12 fell in week 35, while V13 fell in week 47.

Trimming removed 6 bases from V and 5 bases from J, with 22 bases in between. The CDR3 totals 16 residues. Germline V CDR1 and CDR2: MDHEN, SYDVKM. The time point: week 47, end of study. Mutant IDH1 20-mer peptide, at 300 ug, made up each vaccine dose, with topical imiquimod. TCRdb keeps only in-frame clones here, not all; method: immunoSEQ multiplex PCR. The sample includes about 32,000 clones, around nine tenths seen only once; the top ten take about 2.2%. With regard to this clone: The antigen remains undetermined.

This receptor was identified in a man aged 40-50 years with glioma. Sequencing used PBMCs, obtained from a glioma patient whose treatment included an IDH1 peptide vaccine. This chain uses TRBV28 with TRBJ2-5; D not certain. The CDR3 nucleotides read TGTGCCAGCAGCGGCGCCCGGGCCCCCCCCAGGGAGACCCAGTACTTC. Translated, it gives CASSGARAPPRETQYF.